The 13 T cell receptor beta chains reported below all come from one sample, sequenced in a study of T-cell memory formation after mild COVID-19. TCRdb passed the 5' RACE reads through MiXCR, listing each CDR3 protein once. The repertoire holds some 490,000 distinct CDR3 sequences, with about 18% as singletons. The sequenced sample was PBMCs or a T cell subset sorted from them (not recorded which). Source of these receptors: an adult woman who had mild COVID-19 (a few samples of this study predate the infection). Cell type and time point are not known.

V and J are TRBV6-6 and TRBJ1-1; D remains unclear. The CDR3 spans 12 residues. Trimming stripped 6 bases from V and 1 base from J, with 6 bases between. Germline CDR1 reads MNHNY; CDR2 reads SVGAGI (reference sequence). The CDR3 reads CASRSPNTEAFF. The CDR3 DNA sequence: TGTGCCAGCAGGTCGCCGAACACTGAAGCTTTCTTT.

A few counts support this clonotype. The rearrangement joins TRBV5-1 to TRBJ2-5; no reliable D call. The CDR3 covers 13 residues. The germline CDR1 and CDR2 sequences are SGHRS and YFSETQ. V was clipped by 4 bases and J by 5 bases, with 12 bases between them. In DNA form, the CDR3 reads TGCGCCAGCAGCGCGGCCCCACGTGAGACCCAGTACTTC. Protein product: CASSAAPRETQYF.

This clonotype was detected a few times. V usage is TRBV12-3 or TRBV12-4 and J usage is TRBJ2-5; 8 bases are shared with TRBD2. This CDR3 has 15 amino acids. The trim removed 7 bases at V and 1 base at J, leaving 8 bases unmatched. The CDR3 is CASNRGGLTQETQYF. The DNA of the CDR3 is TGTGCCAGCAATCGGGGGGGCCTAACCCAAGAGACCCAGTACTTC.

V is TRBV20-1 and J is TRBJ1-2, with a possible D match to TRBD1 (5 bases). Per germline, CDR1 DFQATT and CDR2 SNEGSKA (reference sequence). The CDR3 sequence is 17 residues long. V lost 3 bases to trimming and J lost 5 bases, with 25 bases between them. CDR3 residues: CSASFTGQPVRLYGYTF. In nucleotides, the CDR3 is TGCAGTGCTAGCTTTACGGGGCAGCCAGTACGTTTGTATGGCTACACCTTC.

The chain recombines TRBV19 with TRBJ1-2; maybe TRBD1 (5 bases). The V gene's germline CDR1 is LNHDA and CDR2 SQIVND (reference sequence). The V end was cut by 0 bases, the J end by 8 bases, with 10 bases between. CDR3 length: 13 amino acids. Here the CDR3 reads CASSIDQRGGYTF. The CDR3 bases are TGTGCCAGTAGTATAGATCAGCGGGGCGGCTACACCTTC.

This clonotype was observed a handful of times. The chain joins TRBV7-2 to TRBJ2-7, with a possible D match to TRBD1 (6 bases). V shed 5 bases and J shed 3 bases, with 11 bases lying between them. The length of the CDR3 is 13 residues. CDR1 and CDR2 (germline): SGHTA, FQGNSA. The CDR3 nucleotides read TGTGCCAGCAGCACCGGACAGATCTACGAGCAGTACTTC. It codes for CASSTGQIYEQYF.

This clonotype was found many times. The V and J genes are TRBV25-1 and TRBJ2-5; D perhaps matches TRBD1 (5 bases). The CDR3 loop spans 15 amino acids. V was pared by 5 bases and J by 0 bases, with 13 bases between. Germline loops: CDR1 MGHDK, CDR2 SYGVNS. The CDR3 coding sequence is TGTGCCAGCAGTCCCCTGACAGCCTACCAAGAGACCCAGTACTTC. Translated: CASSPLTAYQETQYF. Together with reference TRBV25-1 and TRBJ2-5, the CDR3 gives the full variable domain: EADIYQTPRYLVIGTGKKITLECSQTMGHDKMYWYQQDPGMELHLIHYSYGVNSTEKGDLSSESTVSRIRTEHFPLTLESARPSHTSQYLCASSPLTAYQETQYFGPGTRLLVL.

The V and J genes are TRBV5-1 and TRBJ2-1, with 7 bases lining up with TRBD2. Per germline, CDR1 SGHRS and CDR2 YFSETQ. After removal of 4 bases from V and 3 bases from J, the junction contained 10 bases not matched to a gene. This CDR3 has 16 residues. The CDR3 here is CASSRNPGGVYNEQFF. The CDR3 DNA sequence: TGCGCCAGCAGCCGAAATCCGGGAGGCGTCTACAATGAGCAGTTCTTC. Full variable domain (outside the CDR3, taken from reference TRBV5-1 and TRBJ2-1): KAGVTQTPRYLIKTRGQQVTLSCSPISGHRSVSWYQQTPGQGLQFLFEYFSETQRNKGNFPGRFSGRQFSNSRSEMNVSTLELGDSALYLCASSRNPGGVYNEQFFGPGTRLTVL.

V usage is TRBV4-1 and J usage is TRBJ1-5, with D unresolved. Germline-derived CDR1 and CDR2 are MGHRA and YSYEKL. The CDR3 is made up of 13 amino acids. Trimming removed 0 bases from V and 6 bases from J, with 6 bases in between. The CDR3 loop is CASSQEVSQPQHF. In DNA, the CDR3 is TGCGCCAGCAGCCAAGAAGTTAGTCAGCCCCAGCATTTT.

This chain joins TRBV5-1 and TRBJ2-3; D is tentatively TRBD1 or TRBD2 (5 bases each). The CDR3 sequence is 14 residues long. The V end was cut by 1 base, the J end by 1 base, with 7 bases between. Per the germline V gene, CDR1 is SGHRS and CDR2 is YFSETQ. CDR3 DNA: TGCGCCAGCAGCTTGATGGGGGGCACAGATACGCAGTATTTT. Translated: CASSLMGGTDTQYF. Full variable domain (rest looked up from reference TRBV5-1 and TRBJ2-3): KAGVTQTPRYLIKTRGQQVTLSCSPISGHRSVSWYQQTPGQGLQFLFEYFSETQRNKGNFPGRFSGRQFSNSRSEMNVSTLELGDSALYLCASSLMGGTDTQYFGPGTRLTVL.

This clonotype was observed a few times. The gene calls are TRBV24-1 and TRBJ2-1; D could derive from TRBD1 or TRBD2 (5 bases each). The CDR3 has 16 residues. Trimming shortened V by 6 bases and J by 5 bases, and 19 bases separated the two germline ends. Germline V gives CDR1 KGHDR, CDR2 SFDVKD. The CDR3 is CATSSKGAGNHNEQFF. CDR3 sequence (DNA): TGTGCCACCAGTTCCAAAGGGGCCGGGAACCACAATGAGCAGTTCTTC.

This clonotype occurred many times. This chain joins TRBV4-1 and TRBJ1-5; D not resolved. Germline CDR1 reads MGHRA; CDR2 reads YSYEKL. This CDR3 has 16 residues. The V end was cut by 0 bases, the J end by 3 bases, with 12 bases between. The CDR3 loop reads CASSQEGGTFNQPQHF. For the CDR3, the DNA is TGCGCCAGCAGCCAAGAAGGAGGCACGTTCAATCAGCCCCAGCATTTT.

The rearrangement links TRBV19 to TRBJ2-5; 8 bases map to TRBD2. Germline CDR1 LNHDA, CDR2 SQIVND (reference sequence). Losses at the gene ends were 5 bases for V and 4 bases for J; bases not matched to a gene: 9. CDR3 length: 15 residues. In DNA form, the CDR3 reads TGTGCCAGTAGTGCTCCGGGACTAGGGGTAGAGACCCAGTACTTC. Residues: CASSAPGLGVETQYF.